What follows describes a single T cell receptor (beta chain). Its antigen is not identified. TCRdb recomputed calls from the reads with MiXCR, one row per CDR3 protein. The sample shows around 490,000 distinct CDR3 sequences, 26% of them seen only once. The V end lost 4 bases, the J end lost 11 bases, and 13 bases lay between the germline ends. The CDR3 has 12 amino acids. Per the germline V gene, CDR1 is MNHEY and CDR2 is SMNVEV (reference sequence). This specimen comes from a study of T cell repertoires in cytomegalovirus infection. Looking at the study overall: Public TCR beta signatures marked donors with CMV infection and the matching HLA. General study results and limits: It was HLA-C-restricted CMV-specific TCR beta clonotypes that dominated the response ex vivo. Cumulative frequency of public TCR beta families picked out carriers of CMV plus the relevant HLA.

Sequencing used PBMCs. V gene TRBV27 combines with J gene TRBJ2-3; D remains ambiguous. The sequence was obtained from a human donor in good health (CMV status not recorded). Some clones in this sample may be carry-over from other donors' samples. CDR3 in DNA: TGTGCCAGCAGTTCCCGGGCGGATTGGCAGTATTTT. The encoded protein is CASSSRADWQYF.